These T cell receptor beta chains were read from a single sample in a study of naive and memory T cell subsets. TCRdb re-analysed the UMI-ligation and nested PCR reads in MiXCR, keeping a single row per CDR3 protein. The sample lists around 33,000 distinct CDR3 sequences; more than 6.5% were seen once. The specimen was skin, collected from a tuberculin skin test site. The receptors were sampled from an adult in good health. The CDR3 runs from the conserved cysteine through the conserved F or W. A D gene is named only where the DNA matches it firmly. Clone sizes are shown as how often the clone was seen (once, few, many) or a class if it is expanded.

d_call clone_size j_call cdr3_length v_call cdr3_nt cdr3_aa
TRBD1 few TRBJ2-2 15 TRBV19 TGTGCCAGTATCGACAGGGGGCGCGGCACCGGGGAGCTGTTTTTT CASIDRGRGTGELFF
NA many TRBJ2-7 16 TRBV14 TGTGCCAGCAGCCAAACCAGGGTTTTGAGGATCCACGAGCAGTACTTC CASSQTRVLRIHEQYF
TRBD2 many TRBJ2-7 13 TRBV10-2 TGCGCCAGCTCAGCTAGCGGAGTCTACGAGCAGTACTTC CASSASGVYEQYF
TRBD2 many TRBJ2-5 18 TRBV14 TGTGCCAGCAGCCAAATGCCCTTTGCGGGGGGGCAGCAAGAGACCCAGTACTTC CASSQMPFAGGQQETQYF
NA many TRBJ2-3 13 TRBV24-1 TGTGCCACCAGTGAGGGGGAAGCAGATACGCAGTATTTT CATSEGEADTQYF
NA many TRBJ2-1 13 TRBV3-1 TGTGCCAGCAGCTGGGGTAACTACAATGAGCAGTTCTTC CASSWGNYNEQFF
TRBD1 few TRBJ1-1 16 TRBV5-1 TGCGCCAGCAGCCCCCGGGACAGGGGGCGCAACACTGAAGCTTTCTTT CASSPRDRGRNTEAFF
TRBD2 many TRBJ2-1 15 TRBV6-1 TGTGCCAGCAGTGTTAAGTCGAGCGGGGGGCCGCTTCAGTTCTTC CASSVKSSGGPLQFF
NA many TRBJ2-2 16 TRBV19 TGTGCCAGTAGTCCCCCGACAGCCCCGAACACCGGGGAGCTGTTTTTT CASSPPTAPNTGELFF
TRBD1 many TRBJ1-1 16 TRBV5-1 TGCGCCAGCAGCTTGGGACAGGGAGCCCGAGGGACTGAAGCTTTCTTT CASSLGQGARGTEAFF
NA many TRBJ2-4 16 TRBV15 TGTGCCACCAGCAGAGATATCGGAGTATCCAAAAACATTCAGTACTTC CATSRDIGVSKNIQYF
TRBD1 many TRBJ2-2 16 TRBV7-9 TGTGCCAGCAGCTCCCCCGGGACAGGGAACACCGGGGAGCTGTTTTTT CASSSPGTGNTGELFF